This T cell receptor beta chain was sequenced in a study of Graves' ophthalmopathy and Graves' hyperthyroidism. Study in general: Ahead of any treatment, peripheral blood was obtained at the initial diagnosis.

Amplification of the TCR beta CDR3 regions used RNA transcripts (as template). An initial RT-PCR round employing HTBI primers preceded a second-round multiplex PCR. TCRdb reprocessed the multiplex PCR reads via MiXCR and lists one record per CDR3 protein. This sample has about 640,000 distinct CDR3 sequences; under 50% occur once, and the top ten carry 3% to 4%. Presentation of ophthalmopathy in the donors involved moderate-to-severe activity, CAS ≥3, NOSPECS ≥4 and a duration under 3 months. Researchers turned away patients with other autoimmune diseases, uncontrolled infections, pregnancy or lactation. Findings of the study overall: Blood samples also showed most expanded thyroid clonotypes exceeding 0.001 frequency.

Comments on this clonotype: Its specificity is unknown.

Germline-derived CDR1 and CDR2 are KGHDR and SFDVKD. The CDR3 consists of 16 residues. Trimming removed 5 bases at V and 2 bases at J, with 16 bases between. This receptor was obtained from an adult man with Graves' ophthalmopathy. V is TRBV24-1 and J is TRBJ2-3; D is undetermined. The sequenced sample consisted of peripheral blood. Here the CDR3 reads CATSGQERPSTDTQYF. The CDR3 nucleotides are TGTGCCACCAGTGGGCAGGAAAGGCCCTCCACAGATACGCAGTATTTT.